This entry lists 22 T cell receptor beta chains sequenced from one sample in a study of CD8 T cells in Susac syndrome. Random hexamers primed reverse transcription of about 0.5 to 1 ug RNA. A single record per CDR3 protein comes from TCRdb applying MiXCR to the immunoSEQ multiplex PCR reads. Seen here are approximately 100,000 distinct CDR3 sequences, around 90% observed once, and the top ten hold 0.11% to 0.15%. The material sequenced was CD4+ T cells from PBMCs. These receptors originate from a human donor in good health.

The rearrangement links TRBV7-3 to TRBJ2-7; D could derive from TRBD1 or TRBD2 (5 bases each). The CDR3 consists of 14 residues. From germline, CDR1 is SGHTA and CDR2 FQGTGA. The ends were cut back, 2 bases at V and 2 bases at J, with 10 bases in the middle. CDR3: CASSLGGPAYEQYF. The CDR3 nucleotides read TGTGCCAGCAGCTTAGGGGGACCCGCCTACGAGCAGTACTTC.

The V and J genes are TRBV27 and TRBJ2-7; D tentatively fits TRBD1 or TRBD2 (5 bases each). The V gene lost 4 bases and the J gene lost 6 bases, with 10 bases spanning the gap. This CDR3 has 12 residues. Germline loops: CDR1 MNHEY, CDR2 SMNVEV (reference sequence). In nucleotides, the CDR3 is TGTGCCAGCAGTTCGGGACCCAGCGAGCAGTACTTC. This encodes CASSSGPSEQYF.

The rearrangement joins TRBV19 to TRBJ1-5; D remains unclear. The germline CDR1 and CDR2 sequences are LNHDA and SQIVND (reference sequence). The CDR3 loop spans 14 amino acids. Trimming shortened V by 6 bases and J by 5 bases, and 14 bases separated the two germline ends. Here the CDR3 reads CASRSGRVDQPQHF. CDR3 nucleotide sequence: TGTGCCAGTAGATCGGGAAGGGTGGATCAGCCCCAGCATTTT. Drawing the rest from reference TRBV19 and TRBJ1-5, the complete variable domain is DGGITQSPKYLFRKEGQNVTLSCEQNLNHDAMYWYRQDPGQGLRLIYYSQIVNDFQKGDIAEGYSVSREKKESFPLTVTSAQKNPTAFYLCASRSGRVDQPQHFGDGTRLSIL.

The chain has TRBV9 and TRBJ2-5; 7 positions match TRBD1. Germline CDR1 SGDLS, CDR2 YYNGEE. The CDR3 runs to 14 residues. The V and J ends lost 1 base and 3 bases, in that order; junction bases with no gene match: 3. The CDR3 DNA is TGTGCCAGCAGCGTAACAACAGGGGAAGAGACCCAGTACTTC. It codes for CASSVTTGEETQYF.

This clonotype was seen once. The chain combines TRBV3-1 with TRBJ2-3; 7 bases are a match to TRBD1. J was trimmed by 3 bases and V by 1 base; bases with no gene match: 4. There are 15 residues in the CDR3. Germline lookup yields CDR1 LGHDT and CDR2 YNNKEL (reference sequence). CDR3 sequence reads: CASSQGQGETDTQYF. The DNA for the CDR3 is TGTGCCAGCAGCCAAGGTCAGGGGGAGACAGATACGCAGTATTTT.

V gene TRBV21-1 combines with J gene TRBJ2-7; the listed D gene, TRBD2, was not tested against the DNA. TRBV21-1 is described as a pseudogene. CDR3 length: 16 amino acids. Here the CDR3 reads CASSTQTATEAYEQYF. The CDR3, as DNA: TGTGCCAGCAGCACACAAACGGCCACGGAGGCCTACGAGCAGTACTTC.

In DNA form, the CDR3 reads TGTGCCAGCAGGAGGGGGACAGGTAACGCTGAAGCTTTCTTT. It specifies CASRRGTGNAEAFF. The chain has TRBV27 and TRBJ1-1; 8 bases match TRBD1. Germline V gene lookup returns CDR1 MNHEY and CDR2 SMNVEV (reference sequence). There are 14 residues in the CDR3. V lost 6 bases, J lost 6 bases, and 9 bases stayed unmatched.

This clonotype was seen just once. The chain links TRBV7-8 to TRBJ1-5; a weak D match, TRBD1 (6 bases). This CDR3 spans 15 amino acids. The germline V gene encodes CDR1 SGHVS and CDR2 FQNEAQ. Trimming pared 2 bases from V and 7 bases from J, leaving 15 bases between. CDR3 loop: CASSLTGTTQQPQHF. DNA for the CDR3: TGTGCCAGCAGCTTAACCGGGACAACACAACAGCCCCAGCATTTT.

This rearrangement joins TRBV29-1 to TRBJ1-5; no definite D call. Trimming stripped 4 bases from V and 4 bases from J, with 11 bases between. Germline V lookup: CDR1 SQVTM, CDR2 ANQGSEA. This CDR3 contains 13 residues. CDR3 protein: CSVVQSENQPQHF. The CDR3 bases are TGCAGCGTTGTCCAGTCCGAAAATCAGCCCCAGCATTTT.

J is TRBJ2-5 and V is TRBV2; either TRBD1 or TRBD2 may supply D (5 bases each). V was cut by 3 bases and J by 4 bases, with 12 bases left in between. The germline CDR1 and CDR2 sequences are SNHLY and FYNNEI. This CDR3 has 14 amino acids. The DNA of the CDR3 is TGTGCCAGCAGTGAGGTTCCAGGGACAGAGACCCAGTACTTC. Translating gives CASSEVPGTETQYF. Full variable domain (outside the CDR3, taken from reference TRBV2 and TRBJ2-5): EPEVTQTPSHQVTQMGQEVILRCVPISNHLYFYWYRQILGQKVEFLVSFYNNEISEKSEIFDDQFSVERPDGSNFTLKIRSTKLEDSAMYFCASSEVPGTETQYFGPGTRLLVL.

This chain joins TRBV7-2 and TRBJ2-3; no definite D call. The ends were cut back, 5 bases at V and 4 bases at J, with 10 bases in the middle. The CDR3 has 13 residues. In germline, CDR1 is SGHTA, CDR2 FQGNSA. The CDR3 region has the DNA TGTGCCAGCAGCCCAACCGGTCCAGATACGCAGTATTTT. Protein product: CASSPTGPDTQYF.

The chain recombines TRBV20-1 with TRBJ1-5, with TRBD1 matching over 9 bases. The CDR3 extends over 16 amino acids. The germline CDR1 and CDR2 sequences are DFQATT and SNEGSKA (reference sequence). The V and J ends lost 5 bases and 4 bases, in that order; junction bases with no gene match: 12. The DNA of the CDR3 is TGCAGTGCTTTACAGGGGGCGTTCAGTAGGAATCAGCCCCAGCATTTT. Translation: CSALQGAFSRNQPQHF.

The chain recombines TRBV4-1 with TRBJ1-1; D gene uncertain. The germline CDR1 and CDR2 sequences are MGHRA and YSYEKL. The CDR3 is made up of 16 amino acids. V dropped 4 bases and J dropped 3 bases, with 18 bases sitting between them. CDR3 in DNA: TGCGCCAGCAGCCTTCCCTCGGCTCCGGCGGACACTGAAGCTTTCTTT. Translation gives CASSLPSAPADTEAFF.

The chain has TRBV20-1 and TRBJ2-1, with 7 bases aligning to TRBD2. The ends lost 0 bases at V and 4 bases at J; junction bases unmatched: 6. Germline V gives CDR1 DFQATT, CDR2 SNEGSKA (reference sequence). The CDR3 consists of 15 residues. As DNA, the CDR3 is TGCAGTGCTAGAGATGGCGGGAGTTTTTACAATGAGCAGTTCTTC. Translating it yields CSARDGGSFYNEQFF.

This clonotype was counted a single time. The J gene is TRBJ2-7, the V gene TRBV10-2, with D possibly TRBD2 on 5 matching bases. The CDR3 totals 11 residues. Germline CDR1 and CDR2: WSHSY and SAAADI. V lost 6 bases and J 6 bases, leaving 9 bases between the germline ends. The CDR3 loop reads CASRIGSEQYF. Here the CDR3 DNA reads TGCGCCAGCAGGATAGGGAGCGAGCAGTACTTC.

The V and J genes are TRBV18 and TRBJ2-7; 8 bases fit TRBD1. With 3 bases clipped from V and 4 bases from J, the junction kept 11 bases outside the gene matches. The CDR3 is 16 residues long. Germline-derived CDR1 and CDR2 are KGHSH and LQKENI. This CDR3 is CASSPTLTGEAYEQYF. The CDR3 bases are TGTGCCAGCTCACCTACCTTGACAGGGGAGGCGTACGAGCAGTACTTC. The full variable domain, in which reference TRBV18 and TRBJ2-7 provide the parts outside the CDR3, is NAGVMQNPRHLVRRRGQEARLRCSPMKGHSHVYWYRQLPEEGLKFMVYLQKENIIDESGMPKERFSAEFPKEGPSILRIQQVVRGDSAAYFCASSPTLTGEAYEQYFGPGTRLTVT.

This chain uses TRBV19 with TRBJ1-2; D is possibly TRBD1 (6 bases). Trimming pared 6 bases from V and 4 bases from J, leaving 12 bases between. The CDR3 extends over 13 amino acids. Germline lookup yields CDR1 LNHDA and CDR2 SQIVND (reference sequence). DNA for the CDR3: TGTGCCAGTAGCCAAACAGGGCTCTATGGCTACACCTTC. Translating it yields CASSQTGLYGYTF.

This chain uses TRBV19 with TRBJ2-2; D gene unclear. The CDR3 extends over 14 amino acids. The germline V gene has CDR1 LNHDA and CDR2 SQIVND (reference sequence). The ends were cut back, 6 bases at V and 7 bases at J, with 15 bases in the middle. The DNA of the CDR3 is TGTGCCAGTAGGTCCCTGGGCGGCGGCGGGGAGCTGTTTTTT. It encodes CASRSLGGGGELFF.

This chain joins TRBV4-3 and TRBJ2-7; tentatively, D is TRBD2 (6 bases). Trimming removed 5 bases from V and 3 bases from J, with 17 bases in between. The CDR3 contains 15 residues. Germline V gene data show CDR1 as LGHNA and CDR2 as YSLEER. CDR3 residues: CASSIDREYSYEQYF. The CDR3 DNA is TGCGCCAGCAGCATAGACCGGGAGTACAGCTACGAGCAGTACTTC.

The chain employs TRBV6-5 and TRBJ2-1; 7 nucleotides match TRBD2. CDR1 MNHEY and CDR2 SVGAGI come from the germline V gene. This CDR3 spans 18 amino acids. The trim removed 3 bases at V and 3 bases at J, leaving 14 bases unmatched. Here the CDR3 reads CASSYRGERGYLYNEQFF. The CDR3 DNA sequence: TGTGCCAGCAGTTATAGGGGTGAGCGGGGATACCTCTACAATGAGCAGTTCTTC.

The rearrangement joins TRBV7-3 to TRBJ2-5, with 9 bases fitting TRBD1. The CDR3 spans 15 residues. Per the germline V gene, CDR1 is SGHTA and CDR2 is FQGTGA. Trimming at V came to 0 bases and at J to 5 bases, leaving 4 bases not matched to a gene. The CDR3 reads CASSLTDRGSETQYF. The CDR3 DNA reads as TGTGCCAGCAGCTTAACGGACAGGGGATCGGAGACCCAGTACTTC.

This clonotype came up once. The chain joins TRBV19 to TRBJ1-5; no reliable D call. The germline V and J ends were trimmed by 1 base and 1 base, with 5 bases remaining between them. Germline CDR1 LNHDA, CDR2 SQIVND (reference sequence). There are 14 residues in the CDR3. In DNA, the CDR3 is TGTGCCAGTAGTATAGTTTGGAGCAATCAGCCCCAGCATTTT. Translation: CASSIVWSNQPQHF.